This T cell receptor beta chain was identified in a study of blood T cell repertoires in COVID-19. Assay: immunoSEQ multiplex PCR; the TCRdb copy retains only in-frame clones and omits some. The sample has over 200,000 clones, roughly 76% seen once. This CDR3 region has 11 residues. V gave up 8 bases and J gave up 9 bases; unmatched junction bases: 7. Germline V gene lookup returns CDR1 MNHEY and CDR2 SMNVEV (reference sequence). This clone was detected only once. V is TRBV27 and J is TRBJ2-7; the match to TRBD1 covers 7 bases. The sequenced material came from peripheral blood. The receptor comes from a human donor in a cohort sampled during active COVID-19. CDR3 sequence reads: CASETGTVQYF. Written as DNA, the CDR3 is TGTGCCAGCGAAACCGGGACAGTGCAGTACTTC.